Following are 20 T cell receptor beta chains from one sample sequenced in a study of cytomegalovirus exposure and HLA in healthy donors. The table came from immunoSEQ multiplex PCR; TCRdb's copy has only in-frame clones and leaves some out. The sample includes 20,000 to 25,000 clones, around 97% of them seen just once. The sequenced material came from PBMCs. The source is a young man in good health and CMV-seropositive.

This clone was picked up one time. V and J are TRBV19 and TRBJ1-5; the match to TRBD1 covers 8 bases. J lost 4 bases, V lost 4 bases, and 9 bases had no gene match. The CDR3 is 16 residues long. Germline-derived CDR1 and CDR2 are LNHDA and SQIVND (reference sequence). CDR3 bases: TGTGCCAGTAGTAGCCGCTTCGGACAGGGAAATCAGCCCCAGCATTTT. It is translated as CASSSRFGQGNQPQHF.

The chain couples TRBV28 to TRBJ2-1; 8 nucleotides align to TRBD2. Germline V gene sequence: CDR1 MDHEN, CDR2 SYDVKM. The CDR3 loop spans 17 amino acids. V shed 5 bases, J shed 7 bases, and the junction held 16 bases outside the gene matches. This CDR3 is CASSPFLGGARSNEQFF. CDR3 bases: TGTGCCAGCAGTCCATTCCTCGGGGGGGCCCGGTCTAATGAGCAGTTCTTC.

V gene TRBV5-4 combines with J gene TRBJ2-7; D remains ambiguous. The CDR3 runs 11 residues. Germline CDR1 and CDR2: SGHNT and YYREEE (reference sequence). Trimming shortened V by 4 bases and J by 3 bases, and 5 bases separated the two germline ends. DNA of the CDR3: TGTGCCAGCAGCCTCGGCTACGAGCAGTACTTC. It yields the protein CASSLGYEQYF. Using reference TRBV5-4 and TRBJ2-7 for the parts outside the CDR3, the full variable domain is ETGVTQSPTHLIKTRGQQVTLRCSSQSGHNTVSWYQQALGQGPQFIFQYYREEENGRGNFPPRFSGLQFPNYSSELNVNALELDDSALYLCASSLGYEQYFGPGTRLTVT.

This CDR3 is CASGGDSYEQYF. The CDR3 coding sequence is TGTGCCAGTGGCGGAGACTCCTACGAGCAGTACTTC. V and J are TRBV19 and TRBJ2-7, with D unresolved. V lost 8 bases, J lost 0 bases, and 8 bases lay in between. The CDR3 spans 12 residues. The V gene's germline CDR1 is LNHDA and CDR2 SQIVND (reference sequence).

The rearrangement uses TRBV18 and TRBJ2-1; D gene uncertain. CDR1 is KGHSH, CDR2 LQKENI, per germline. Trimming shortened V by 5 bases and J by 7 bases, and 6 bases separated the two germline ends. The length of the CDR3 is 11 residues. The CDR3 region is CASSTTNEQFF. CDR3 coding DNA: TGTGCCAGCTCAACAACGAATGAGCAGTTCTTC. The full variable domain, rest sourced from reference TRBV18 and TRBJ2-1, is NAGVMQNPRHLVRRRGQEARLRCSPMKGHSHVYWYRQLPEEGLKFMVYLQKENIIDESGMPKERFSAEFPKEGPSILRIQQVVRGDSAAYFCASSTTNEQFFGPGTRLTVL.

The chain recombines TRBV30 with TRBJ2-2; D call uncertain. V was trimmed by 6 bases and J by 3 bases, leaving 5 bases between them. This CDR3 contains 11 residues. Germline lookup yields CDR1 GTSNPN and CDR2 SVGIG (reference sequence). The CDR3 DNA is TGTGCCTGCTTTTACACCGGGGAGCTGTTTTTT. This encodes CACFYTGELFF.

The rearrangement links TRBV4-2 to TRBJ2-2; 14 bases are shared with TRBD2. Trimming took 4 bases from V and 3 from J; bases not matched to a gene: 7. The germline gives CDR1 LGHNA, CDR2 YNFKEQ. This CDR3 is 18 amino acids long. The CDR3 region is CASSPGLAGAMDTGELFF. CDR3 coding DNA: TGTGCCAGCAGCCCGGGACTAGCGGGGGCCATGGACACCGGGGAGCTGTTTTTT.

The chain couples TRBV27 to TRBJ1-1, with a weak D call TRBD1 (6 bases). The CDR3 runs 15 residues. Germline loops: CDR1 MNHEY, CDR2 SMNVEV (reference sequence). V was trimmed by 3 bases and J by 1 base, leaving 12 bases between them. In DNA form, the CDR3 reads TGTGCCAGCAGTTTGCGACAGGTCGGGAACACTGAAGCTTTCTTT. Translation: CASSLRQVGNTEAFF.

V usage is TRBV7-9 and J usage is TRBJ2-7; D unclear. Looked up from germline, CDR1 is SEHNR and CDR2 is FQNEAQ (reference sequence). This CDR3 has 13 amino acids. V lost 5 bases and J 3 bases, leaving 11 bases between the germline ends. CDR3 amino acids: CASSPYSVYEQYF. DNA of the CDR3: TGTGCCAGCAGCCCCTACTCCGTCTACGAGCAGTACTTC.

The V call is TRBV7-2, the J call TRBJ1-5; 7 bases align to TRBD1. This CDR3 is 15 amino acids long. The J segment lost 8 bases and the V segment lost 5 bases, leaving 12 bases of the junction unmatched. The germline CDR1 and CDR2 sequences are SGHTA and FQGNSA. The CDR3 DNA follows: TGTGCCAGCAGCCGAGAATCTCCAGGGGGGAAGCCCCAGCATTTT. It specifies CASSRESPGGKPQHF.

In this sample, this clone turned up once. The genes are TRBV19 and TRBJ2-1; weak D call: TRBD2 (6 bases). The V end was cut by 9 bases, the J end by 4 bases, with 13 bases between. Germline values: CDR1 LNHDA, CDR2 SQIVND (reference sequence). The CDR3 is 13 amino acids. As DNA, the CDR3 is TGTGCCAGCGGGGGTTTTGCTTACAATGAGCAGTTCTTC. This gives the protein CASGGFAYNEQFF.

The chain combines TRBV28 with TRBJ1-2, with D unclear. The CDR3 consists of 17 residues. V was clipped by 5 bases and J by 1 base, with 20 bases between them. CDR1 and CDR2 from the germline V gene are MDHEN and SYDVKM. CDR3 in amino acids: CASSPPIGVTSNYGYTF. The CDR3 DNA reads as TGTGCCAGCAGTCCCCCCATCGGAGTCACGAGTAACTATGGCTACACCTTC.

The chain employs TRBV6-1 and TRBJ2-7; 8 bases line up with TRBD1. After removal of 7 bases from V and 3 bases from J, the junction contained 2 bases not matched to a gene. CDR1 and CDR2 (germline): MNHNS, SASEGT. This CDR3 region has 12 residues. CDR3 region: CASNGQGYEQYF. The CDR3 DNA reads as TGTGCCAGCAACGGACAGGGCTACGAGCAGTACTTC.

The chain recombines TRBV6-1 with TRBJ1-2, with D tentatively TRBD1 (6 bases). The V gene lost 6 bases and the J gene lost 3 bases, with 14 bases spanning the gap. CDR3 length: 14 amino acids. Germline CDR1 reads MNHNS; CDR2 reads SASEGT. In DNA, the CDR3 is TGTGCCAGCAGGGCACAGGGAGGGCACTATGGCTACACCTTC. It encodes CASRAQGGHYGYTF.

This chain uses TRBV28 with TRBJ1-5; no reliable D call. CDR1 and CDR2 from the germline V gene are MDHEN and SYDVKM. This CDR3 is 13 amino acids long. Between the trimmed V and J ends, which lost 4 bases and 6 bases, there was a span of 10 bases. This CDR3 reads CASSSPGFQPQHF. CDR3 bases: TGTGCCAGCAGTTCCCCAGGCTTTCAGCCCCAGCATTTT.

The chain has TRBV5-1 and TRBJ2-2; TRBD2 might be the D (5 bases). The CDR3 spans 14 residues. The germline V and J ends were trimmed by 4 bases and 7 bases, with 14 bases remaining between them. The V gene's germline CDR1 is SGHRS and CDR2 YFSETQ. CDR3 loop: CASSVRDVGGELFF. In DNA, the CDR3 is TGCGCCAGCAGCGTACGGGATGTTGGCGGGGAGCTGTTTTTT.

The chain employs TRBV28 and TRBJ2-5; D is ambiguous. The germline V gene has CDR1 MDHEN and CDR2 SYDVKM. V was cut by 3 bases and J by 5 bases, with 7 bases left in between. The CDR3 totals 12 residues. The CDR3: CASSFPRETQYF. In DNA, the CDR3 is TGTGCCAGCAGTTTCCCGAGGGAGACCCAGTACTTC.

V is TRBV7-8 and J is TRBJ2-7; 8 bases match TRBD1. J gave up 5 bases and V 2 bases, and 8 bases lay outside the gene matches. This CDR3 has 15 amino acids. The germline gives CDR1 SGHVS, CDR2 FQNEAQ. In DNA, the CDR3 is TGTGCCAGCAGCTTATATAGGCAGGGGGCCAACGAGCAGTACTTC. Translating gives CASSLYRQGANEQYF.

V is TRBV9 and J is TRBJ2-1; tentatively, D is TRBD2 (6 bases). V lost 0 bases to trimming and J lost 13 bases, with 14 bases between them. Germline V gene lookup returns CDR1 SGDLS and CDR2 YYNGEE. This CDR3 comprises 13 residues. The CDR3 region is CASSVADGSRQFF. The DNA for the CDR3 is TGTGCCAGCAGCGTAGCAGACGGGAGCCGACAGTTCTTC.

CDR3 bases: TGTGCCAGCAGCCAAGGCTGGACTAGCGGAATAAGCTCCTACGAGCAGTACTTC. This gives the protein CASSQGWTSGISSYEQYF. The chain has TRBV14 and TRBJ2-7, with TRBD2 matching 10 bases. The CDR3 runs 18 residues. CDR1 is SGHDN, CDR2 FVKESK, per germline. V lost 1 base to trimming and J lost 0 bases; unmatched junction nucleotides: 9.